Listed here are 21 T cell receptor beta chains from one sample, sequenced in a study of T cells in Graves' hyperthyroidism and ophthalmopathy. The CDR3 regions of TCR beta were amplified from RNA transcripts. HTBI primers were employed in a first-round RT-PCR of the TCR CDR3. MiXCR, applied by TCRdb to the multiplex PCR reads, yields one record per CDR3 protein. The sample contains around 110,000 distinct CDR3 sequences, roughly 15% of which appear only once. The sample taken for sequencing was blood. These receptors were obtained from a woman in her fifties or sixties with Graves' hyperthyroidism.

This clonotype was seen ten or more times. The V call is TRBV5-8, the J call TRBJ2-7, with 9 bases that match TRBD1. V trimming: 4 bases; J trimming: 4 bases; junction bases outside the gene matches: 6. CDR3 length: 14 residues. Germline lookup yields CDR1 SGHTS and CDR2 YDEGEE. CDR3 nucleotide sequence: TGTGCCAGCAGCGCGGGACAGGGTCGGTACGAGCAGTACTTC. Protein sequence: CASSAGQGRYEQYF.

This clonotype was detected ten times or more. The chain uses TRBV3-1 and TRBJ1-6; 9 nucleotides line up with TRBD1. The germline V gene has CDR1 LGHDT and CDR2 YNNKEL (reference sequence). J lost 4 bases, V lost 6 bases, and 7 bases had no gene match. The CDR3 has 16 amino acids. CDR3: CASRGTGGPYNSPLHF. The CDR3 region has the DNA TGTGCCAGCAGGGGTACAGGGGGCCCTTATAATTCACCCCTCCACTTT. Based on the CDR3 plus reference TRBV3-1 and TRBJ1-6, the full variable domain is DTAVSQTPKYLVTQMGNDKSIKCEQNLGHDTMYWYKQDSKKFLKIMFSYNNKELIINETVPNRFSPKSPDKAHLNLHINSLELGDSAVYFCASRGTGGPYNSPLHFGNGTRLTVT.

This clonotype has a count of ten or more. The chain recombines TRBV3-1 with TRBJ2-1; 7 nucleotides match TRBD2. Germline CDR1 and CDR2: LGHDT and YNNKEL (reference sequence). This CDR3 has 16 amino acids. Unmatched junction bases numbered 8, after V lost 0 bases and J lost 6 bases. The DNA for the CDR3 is TGTGCCAGCAGCCAAGATTGGTGGGAGGGAATCAATGAGCAGTTCTTC. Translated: CASSQDWWEGINEQFF.

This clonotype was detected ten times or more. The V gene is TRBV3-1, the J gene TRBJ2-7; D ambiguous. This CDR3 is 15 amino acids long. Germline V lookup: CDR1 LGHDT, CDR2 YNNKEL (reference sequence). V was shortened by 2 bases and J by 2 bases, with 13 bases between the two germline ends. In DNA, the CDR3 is TGTGCCAGCAGCCAATGGCTCGGCAGCACCTACGAGCAGTACTTC. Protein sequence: CASSQWLGSTYEQYF.

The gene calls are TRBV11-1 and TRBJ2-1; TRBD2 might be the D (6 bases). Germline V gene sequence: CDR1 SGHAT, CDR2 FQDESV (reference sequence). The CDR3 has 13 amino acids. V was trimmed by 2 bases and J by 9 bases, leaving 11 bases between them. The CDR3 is CASSLLGGGEQFF. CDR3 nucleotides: TGTGCCAGCAGCTTACTTGGGGGAGGTGAGCAGTTCTTC.

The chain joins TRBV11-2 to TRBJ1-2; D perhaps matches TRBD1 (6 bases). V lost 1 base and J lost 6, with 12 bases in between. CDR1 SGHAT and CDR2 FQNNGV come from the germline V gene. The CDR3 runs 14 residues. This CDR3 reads CASSLGWDKDGYTF. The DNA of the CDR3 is TGTGCCAGCAGCTTAGGGTGGGACAAGGATGGCTACACCTTC.

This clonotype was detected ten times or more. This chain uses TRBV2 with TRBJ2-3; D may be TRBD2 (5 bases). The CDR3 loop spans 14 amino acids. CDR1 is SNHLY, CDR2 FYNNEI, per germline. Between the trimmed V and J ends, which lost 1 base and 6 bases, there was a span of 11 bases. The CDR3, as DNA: TGTGCCAGCAGTGAAGGGACCGGGGTGGATACGCAGTATTTT. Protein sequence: CASSEGTGVDTQYF.

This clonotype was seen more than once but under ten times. The DNA of the CDR3 is TGTGCCAGCAGCTTTAACCAGCGGAAAGAGACCCAGTACTTC. Its protein is CASSFNQRKETQYF. The chain has TRBV7-9 and TRBJ2-5, with D possibly being TRBD2 (5 bases). The ends were cut back, 3 bases at V and 3 bases at J, with 11 bases in the middle. This CDR3 region has 14 residues. Looked up from germline, CDR1 is SEHNR and CDR2 is FQNEAQ (reference sequence).

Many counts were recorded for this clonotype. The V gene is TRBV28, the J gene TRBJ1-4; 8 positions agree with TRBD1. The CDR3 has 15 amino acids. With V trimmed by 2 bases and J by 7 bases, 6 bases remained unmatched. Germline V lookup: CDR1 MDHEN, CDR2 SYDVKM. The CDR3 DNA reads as TGTGCCAGCAGTTTAGGACAGGGATTGGGTGAAAAACTGTTTTTT. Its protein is CASSLGQGLGEKLFF.

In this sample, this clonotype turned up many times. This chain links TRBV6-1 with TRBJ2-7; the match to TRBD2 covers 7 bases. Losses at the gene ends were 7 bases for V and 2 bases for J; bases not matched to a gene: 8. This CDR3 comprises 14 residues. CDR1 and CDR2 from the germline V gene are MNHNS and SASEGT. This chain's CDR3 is CASTDKAGTYEQYF. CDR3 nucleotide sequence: TGTGCCAGCACCGACAAAGCGGGGACCTACGAGCAGTACTTC.

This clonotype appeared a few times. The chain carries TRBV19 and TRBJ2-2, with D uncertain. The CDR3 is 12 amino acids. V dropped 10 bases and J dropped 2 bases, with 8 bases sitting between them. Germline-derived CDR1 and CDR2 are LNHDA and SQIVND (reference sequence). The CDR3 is CATSANTGELFF. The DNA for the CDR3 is TGTGCCACCAGCGCCAACACCGGGGAGCTGTTTTTT.

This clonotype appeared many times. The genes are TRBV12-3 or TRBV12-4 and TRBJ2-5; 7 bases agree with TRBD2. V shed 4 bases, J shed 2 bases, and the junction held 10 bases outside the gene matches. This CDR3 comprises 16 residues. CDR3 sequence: CASSSTRASGQETQYF. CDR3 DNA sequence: TGTGCCAGCAGTTCTACCCGGGCTAGCGGACAAGAGACCCAGTACTTC.

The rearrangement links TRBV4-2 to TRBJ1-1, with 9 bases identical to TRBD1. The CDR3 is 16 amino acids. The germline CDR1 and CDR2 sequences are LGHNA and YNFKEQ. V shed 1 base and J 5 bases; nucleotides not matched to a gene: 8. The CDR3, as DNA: TGTGCCAGCAGCCAAGCCTCAAACAGGGGGCGGACTGAAGCTTTCTTT. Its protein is CASSQASNRGRTEAFF.

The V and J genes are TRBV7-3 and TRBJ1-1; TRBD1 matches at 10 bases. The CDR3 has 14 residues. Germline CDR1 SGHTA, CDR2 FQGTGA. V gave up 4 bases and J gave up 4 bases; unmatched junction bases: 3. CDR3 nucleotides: TGTGCCAGCAGCTGGGGACAGGGGAGCACTGAAGCTTTCTTT. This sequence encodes CASSWGQGSTEAFF.

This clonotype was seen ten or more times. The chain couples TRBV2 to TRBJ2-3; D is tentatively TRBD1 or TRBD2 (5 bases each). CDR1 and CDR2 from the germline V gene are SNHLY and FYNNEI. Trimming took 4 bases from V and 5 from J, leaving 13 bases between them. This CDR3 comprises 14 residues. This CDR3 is CASSVVARGDTQYF. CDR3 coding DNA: TGTGCCAGCAGTGTAGTAGCGAGGGGAGATACGCAGTATTTT.

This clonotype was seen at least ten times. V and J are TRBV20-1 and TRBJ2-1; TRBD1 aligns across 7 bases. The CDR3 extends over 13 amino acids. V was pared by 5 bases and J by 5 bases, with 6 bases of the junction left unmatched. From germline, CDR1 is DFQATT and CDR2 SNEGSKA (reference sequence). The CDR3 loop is CSAPDRVHNEQFF. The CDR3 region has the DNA TGCAGTGCTCCCGACAGGGTCCACAATGAGCAGTTCTTC.

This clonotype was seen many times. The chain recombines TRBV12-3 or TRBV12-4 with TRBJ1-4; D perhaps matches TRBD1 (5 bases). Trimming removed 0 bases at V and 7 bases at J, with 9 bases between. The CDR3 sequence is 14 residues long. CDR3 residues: CASSLAGPGEKLFF. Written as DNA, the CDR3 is TGTGCCAGCAGTTTAGCGGGGCCAGGTGAAAAACTGTTTTTT.

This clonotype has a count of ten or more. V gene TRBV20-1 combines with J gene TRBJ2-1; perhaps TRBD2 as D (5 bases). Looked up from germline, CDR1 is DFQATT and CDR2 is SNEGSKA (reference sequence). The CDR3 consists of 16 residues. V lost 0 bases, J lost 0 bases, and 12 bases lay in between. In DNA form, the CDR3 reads TGCAGTGCTAGAGATCTAGCTCTGAGCTCCTACAATGAGCAGTTCTTC. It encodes CSARDLALSSYNEQFF.

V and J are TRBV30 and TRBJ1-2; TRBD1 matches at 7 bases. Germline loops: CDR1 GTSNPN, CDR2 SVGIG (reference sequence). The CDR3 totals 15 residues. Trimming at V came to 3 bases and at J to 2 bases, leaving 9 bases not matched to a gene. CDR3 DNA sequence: TGTGCCTGGAGGCCTCCGGGACAGATCAACTATGGCTACACCTTC. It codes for CAWRPPGQINYGYTF. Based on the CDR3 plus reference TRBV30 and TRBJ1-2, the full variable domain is SQTIHQWPATLVQPVGSPLSLECTVEGTSNPNLYWYRQAAGRGLQLLFYSVGIGQISSEVPQNLSASRPQDRQFILSSKKLLLSDSGFYLCAWRPPGQINYGYTFGSGTRLTVV.

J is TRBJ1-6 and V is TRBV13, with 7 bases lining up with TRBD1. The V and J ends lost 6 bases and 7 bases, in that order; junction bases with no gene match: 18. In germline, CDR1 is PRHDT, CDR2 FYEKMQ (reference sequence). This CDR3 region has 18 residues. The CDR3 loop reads CASSLKLQGRRGNSPLHF. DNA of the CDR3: TGTGCCAGCAGTTTAAAATTACAGGGGAGGCGGGGAAATTCACCCCTCCACTTT.

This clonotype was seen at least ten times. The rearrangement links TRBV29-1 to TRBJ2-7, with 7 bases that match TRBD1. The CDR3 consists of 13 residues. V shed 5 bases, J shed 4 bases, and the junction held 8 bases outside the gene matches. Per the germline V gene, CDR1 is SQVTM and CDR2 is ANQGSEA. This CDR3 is CSVMDRSGYEQYF. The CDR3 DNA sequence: TGCAGCGTTATGGACAGGTCCGGGTACGAGCAGTACTTC.